The 17 T cell receptor beta chains below were found in one sample sequenced in a study of brain T cells in children with intractable seizures. Sequencing was performed with immunoSEQ multiplex PCR; in TCRdb, only in-frame clones are kept and a portion is missing. The data contain 110,000 or so clones, 90% to 95% of them singletons. The material was peripheral blood, obtained at surgery. The receptors derive from a boy under two years old with hemimegalencephaly and intractable seizures.

The chain couples TRBV6-5 to TRBJ1-1; D not certain. The germline CDR1 and CDR2 sequences are MNHEY and SVGAGI. V was shortened by 0 bases and J by 5 bases, with 10 bases between the two germline ends. This CDR3 region has 14 residues. CDR3 bases: TGTGCCAGCAGTTACTCTGTTGGGGAAACTGAAGCTTTCTTT. It is translated as CASSYSVGETEAFF.

Comments on this clone: Other nucleotide sequences in the sample specify the same CDR3. The V and J genes are TRBV28 and TRBJ2-7, with 7 bases aligning to TRBD2. V trimming: 2 bases; J trimming: 3 bases; junction bases outside the gene matches: 1. CDR1 and CDR2 (germline): MDHEN, SYDVKM. This CDR3 spans 13 amino acids. The CDR3 bases are TGTGCCAGCAGTTTAGGCGGGAGCTACGAGCAGTACTTC. This gives the protein CASSLGGSYEQYF.

The V and J genes are TRBV5-1 and TRBJ2-5; no clear D. Germline assignment: CDR1 SGHRS and CDR2 YFSETQ. V lost 4 bases and J 3 bases, leaving 16 bases between the germline ends. The CDR3 is 15 amino acids. CDR3 DNA sequence: TGCGCCAGCAGCGGCCGGGCCTCTAGGGAAGAGACCCAGTACTTC. Amino acids: CASSGRASREETQYF.

The chain has TRBV4-3 and TRBJ2-7; TRBD2 aligns across 16 bases. This CDR3 has 16 residues. The germline CDR1 and CDR2 sequences are LGHNA and YSLEER. The J segment lost 2 bases and the V segment lost 4 bases, leaving 2 bases of the junction unmatched. CDR3 in amino acids: CASSPGLAGGPYEQYF. For the CDR3, the DNA is TGCGCCAGCAGCCCGGGACTAGCGGGAGGGCCCTACGAGCAGTACTTC.

This clone was seen just once. The rearrangement links TRBV2 to TRBJ1-1; D unresolved. Trimming took 4 bases from V and 0 from J, leaving 15 bases between them. CDR1 and CDR2 from the germline V gene are SNHLY and FYNNEI. The length of the CDR3 is 16 residues. The CDR3 loop reads CASSALLGSLNTEAFF. The DNA of the CDR3 is TGTGCCAGCAGTGCCCTTCTAGGGTCACTGAACACTGAAGCTTTCTTT.

The chain is built from TRBV27 and TRBJ1-2; D is uncertain. This CDR3 contains 16 residues. Between the trimmed V and J ends, which lost 6 bases and 0 bases, there was a span of 17 bases. From germline, CDR1 is MNHEY and CDR2 SMNVEV (reference sequence). The CDR3 DNA follows: TGTGCCAGCAGCCTTTATCGCCACGGCTCTAACTATGGCTACACCTTC. Translation gives CASSLYRHGSNYGYTF.

This clone occurred once. The chain recombines TRBV6-5 with TRBJ1-1; the D gene is possibly TRBD1 (6 bases). V gave up 6 bases and J gave up 1 base, with 12 bases separating them. The CDR3 runs to 14 residues. Germline V gene sequence: CDR1 MNHEY, CDR2 SVGAGI. This CDR3 is CASRSTGRNTEAFF. As DNA, the CDR3 is TGTGCCAGCAGGTCGACAGGCAGGAACACTGAAGCTTTCTTT.

The chain uses TRBV10-3 and TRBJ1-2, with 7 positions matching TRBD1. V lost 9 bases to trimming and J lost 0 bases; unmatched junction nucleotides: 7. Germline values: CDR1 ENHRY, CDR2 SYGVKD. There are 14 residues in the CDR3. For the CDR3, the DNA is TGTGCCATAAACTCACAGGGGACTAACTATGGCTACACCTTC. Protein: CAINSQGTNYGYTF.

This sequence joins TRBV5-6 and TRBJ1-6; 10 bases agree with TRBD1. The CDR3 has 17 residues. From germline, CDR1 is SGHDT and CDR2 YYEEEE. After removal of 4 bases from V and 8 bases from J, the junction contained 12 bases not matched to a gene. The CDR3 is CASSLGQGTSPHSPLHF. Written as DNA, the CDR3 is TGTGCCAGCAGCCTGGGACAGGGGACCAGTCCCCATTCACCCCTCCACTTT.

This rearrangement joins TRBV5-1 to TRBJ2-3, with no clear D. V was trimmed by 0 bases and J by 0 bases, leaving 5 bases between them. Germline V CDR1 and CDR2: SGHRS, YFSETQ. The CDR3 loop spans 14 amino acids. CDR3 protein: CASSLGASTDTQYF. The CDR3 DNA follows: TGCGCCAGCAGCTTGGGGGCTAGCACAGATACGCAGTATTTT.

The CDR3 sequence: CASSSGQGVEKLFF. The CDR3, as DNA: TGTGCCAGCAGCTCCGGACAGGGAGTTGAAAAACTGTTTTTT. The chain combines TRBV7-9 with TRBJ1-4, with TRBD1 matching 8 bases. The CDR3 is 14 residues long. Trimming cost V 4 bases and J 7 bases; bases outside gene matches: 5. Germline V gene data show CDR1 as SEHNR and CDR2 as FQNEAQ (reference sequence).

The chain uses TRBV5-4 and TRBJ2-1; D ambiguous. Germline loops: CDR1 SGHNT, CDR2 YYREEE (reference sequence). Trimming left V 1 base short and J 1 base short, with 0 bases between. CDR3 length: 12 residues. CDR3 bases: TGTGCCAGCAGCTTGTCCTACAATGAGCAGTTCTTC. This gives the protein CASSLSYNEQFF.

The chain recombines TRBV4-1 with TRBJ2-2; weak D call: TRBD1 (7 bases). CDR3 size: 15 residues. Trimming stripped 2 bases from V and 8 bases from J, with 15 bases between. Germline loops: CDR1 MGHRA, CDR2 YSYEKL. DNA of the CDR3: TGCGCCAGCAGCCAAAGCCCCCAGGGGGGAGGGGAGCTGTTTTTT. This gives the protein CASSQSPQGGGELFF.

The rearrangement uses TRBV7-2 and TRBJ1-6, with a possible D match to TRBD1 (6 bases). Trimming removed 5 bases at V and 6 bases at J, with 20 bases between. The CDR3 spans 17 residues. Looked up from germline, CDR1 is SGHTA and CDR2 is FQGNSA. This chain's CDR3 is CASSPGGRTAANSPLHF. The CDR3, as DNA: TGTGCCAGCAGCCCCGGGGGGCGGACAGCGGCTAATTCACCCCTCCACTTT. Using reference TRBV7-2 and TRBJ1-6 for the parts outside the CDR3, the full variable domain is GAGVSQSPSNKVTEKGKDVELRCDPISGHTALYWYRQSLGQGLEFLIYFQGNSAPDKSGLPSDRFSAERTGGSVSTLTIQRTQQEDSAVYLCASSPGGRTAANSPLHFGNGTRLTVT.

This chain connects TRBV7-8 to TRBJ2-5; D not resolved. CDR1 and CDR2 (germline): SGHVS, FQNEAQ. The CDR3 has 14 residues. The germline V and J ends were trimmed by 2 bases and 0 bases, with 7 bases remaining between them. In nucleotides, the CDR3 is TGTGCCAGCAGCTTAACATTGTACCAAGAGACCCAGTACTTC. Protein: CASSLTLYQETQYF.

This chain connects TRBV7-2 to TRBJ2-1; D not certain. Germline V gives CDR1 SGHTA, CDR2 FQGNSA. Trimming took 2 bases from V and 9 from J, leaving 11 bases between them. The CDR3 has 13 amino acids. The CDR3 protein is CASSLLADLEQFF. CDR3 nucleotides: TGTGCCAGCAGCTTACTGGCGGACCTTGAGCAGTTCTTC. The whole variable domain, filled in from reference TRBV7-2 and TRBJ2-1, reads GAGVSQSPSNKVTEKGKDVELRCDPISGHTALYWYRQSLGQGLEFLIYFQGNSAPDKSGLPSDRFSAERTGGSVSTLTIQRTQQEDSAVYLCASSLLADLEQFFGPGTRLTVL.

The J gene is TRBJ1-2, the V gene TRBV5-1, with 11 bases that match TRBD1. The CDR3 length is 14 residues. V lost 4 bases to trimming and J lost 6 bases; unmatched junction nucleotides: 5. Looked up from germline, CDR1 is SGHRS and CDR2 is YFSETQ. The CDR3: CASSLQDRGHGYTF. The CDR3 region has the DNA TGCGCCAGCAGCCTGCAGGACAGGGGGCATGGCTACACCTTC.